This TCR beta chain emerged from a study of shared clonotypes between healthy human individuals. Replicate PCRs for unsorted PBMC used 250 to 300 ng DNA (about 30,000 T cell genomes). Measured with immunoSEQ multiplex PCR; TCRdb has only the in-frame clones, and not every one. Of roughly 490,000 clones listed, approximately 79% are singletons. The sample consisted of PBMCs. The TCR comes from a woman aged 40-49 years in good health. Some clones in this sample may be carry-over from other donors' samples.

CDR3 nucleotides: TGTGCCAGCAGTACCGCAGCCCGTTCCTACGAGCAGTACTTC. This gives the protein CASSTAARSYEQYF. This chain joins TRBV6-1 and TRBJ2-7; no reliable D call. The CDR3 has 14 amino acids. V was trimmed by 5 bases and J by 1 base, leaving 12 bases between them. Looked up from germline, CDR1 is MNHNS and CDR2 is SASEGT.